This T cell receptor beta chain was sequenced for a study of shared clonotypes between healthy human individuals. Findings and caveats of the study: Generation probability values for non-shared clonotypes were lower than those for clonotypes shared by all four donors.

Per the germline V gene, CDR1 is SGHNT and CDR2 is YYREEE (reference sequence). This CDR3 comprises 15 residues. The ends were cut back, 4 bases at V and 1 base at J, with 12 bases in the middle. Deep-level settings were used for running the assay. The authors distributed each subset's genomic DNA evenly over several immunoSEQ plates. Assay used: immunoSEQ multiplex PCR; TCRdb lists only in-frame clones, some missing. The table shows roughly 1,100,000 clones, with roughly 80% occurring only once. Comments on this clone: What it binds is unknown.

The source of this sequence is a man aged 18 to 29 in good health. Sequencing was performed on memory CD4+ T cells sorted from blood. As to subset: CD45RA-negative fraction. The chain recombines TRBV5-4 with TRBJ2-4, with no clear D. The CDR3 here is CASSPDLRAKNIQYF. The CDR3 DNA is TGTGCCAGCAGCCCGGACCTCCGGGCCAAAAACATTCAGTACTTC.